The TCR beta chain under discussion was sequenced for a study of early T cells in non-severe SARS-CoV-2 infection (dated by TCRdb to the early 2020s). Study-wide context: Because TCR sequencing relied on bulk RNA taken from unsorted whole blood, pairing of alpha and beta chains was not possible.

Regarding this clonotype: What antigen it recognizes has not been identified. No much larger clonotype is one base removed from it; base qualities were not supplied.

The receptor library was made with 5' RACE. Sequencing relied on a NextSeq 500. In the TCR library protocol, unique molecular identifiers were attached to individual cDNA molecules to correct for PCR bias and sequencing error. Both TCR alpha and beta chains were sequenced, and tight co-correlation was observed between alpha and beta sequence abundances in each sample. The original pipeline was this. Decombinator V4 was used to perform V gene, J gene and CDR3 annotation of TCR sequences. TCRs were defined as expanded if a significant change between any two time points was detected under a Poisson model with p below 0.0001. TCR abundances were normalised to the total number of TCRs sequenced per sample and were expressed as counts per million. VDJdb, accessed 1 November 2021, was searched for CMV, EBV and SARS-CoV-2 annotated TCRs, excluding TCRs annotated for multiple antigens. Starting from the raw public reads, TCRdb applied fastp trimming at Q25, assembled clones with MiXCR and retained in-frame beta chains. All rows with the same CDR3 protein become a single entry with the most common DNA and genes. TCRdb assigned the V and J calls; the authors' analysis was not used. Within this sample are more than 60,000 distinct CDR3 sequences, with 9.5% of them counted one time only. 4.5% to 6.5% of the sample rests with the top ten.

Set within a cohort of healthcare workers in London, UK, this nested case-control study involved weekly PCR testing of nasopharyngeal swabs along with blood sampling. Between 23 and 31 March 2020, the week of the UK lockdown, healthcare workers were enrolled and then followed up weekly for as long as 16 weeks. Summary of the overall study and its limitations: VDJdb matching was skewed toward anti-spike CD8 responses, so virus-specific expansions were likely underestimated and private and CD4 specificities were missed.

The sample comprised whole blood. This TCR derives from an adult who was a healthcare worker with PCR-confirmed SARS-CoV-2 infection or an uninfected control (not recorded which).

The CDR3 region: CASSLARLVIDNEQFF. The DNA reads as follows: TGTGCCAGCAGCTTGGCTAGACTAGTAATCGACAATGAGCAGTTCTTC. The chain employs TRBV5-5 and TRBJ2-1; the D gene is perhaps TRBD2, from 6 matching bases. V gives up 0 bases and J gives up 5 bases, and the segment between their germline ends measures 15 bases. Measured from the cysteine to the phenylalanine, the CDR3 is 16 residues long. The sequence is cut down to CDR3 DNA, 48 bases in frame from base 1. CDR1 and CDR2 are read off the germline V gene (reference sequence) as SGHKS and YYEKEE.